Each of the 3 T cell receptor beta chains below was sequenced from the same sample in a study of T cell responses to AZD1222 COVID-19 vaccine. The table came from immunoSEQ multiplex PCR; TCRdb's copy has only in-frame clones and leaves some out. The sample consists of 150,000 or so clones, less than 90% of them appearing once. The source was peripheral blood, collected on day 0 of MenACWY control vaccination. These receptors originate from an adult in good health.

CDR3 in amino acids: CASSLEGHRGGYTF. As DNA, the CDR3 is TGTGCCAGCAGCTTAGAGGGCCACCGAGGCGGCTACACCTTC. The chain carries TRBV11-2 and TRBJ1-2; D unresolved. Germline CDR1 and CDR2: SGHAT and FQNNGV. This CDR3 spans 14 amino acids. Trimming stripped 0 bases from V and 8 bases from J, with 13 bases between.

The genes are TRBV19 and TRBJ1-1, with D unclear. Germline CDR1 is LNHDA and CDR2 is SQIVND (reference sequence). The CDR3 loop spans 12 amino acids. The ends were cut back, 5 bases at V and 9 bases at J, with 13 bases in the middle. The CDR3 region is CASSPTHPKAFF. CDR3 sequence (DNA): TGTGCCAGTAGTCCCACTCACCCGAAAGCTTTCTTT.

The sample holds one count of this clone. J is TRBJ1-4 and V is TRBV4-1, with D hard to call. The V and J ends lost 0 bases and 3 bases respectively, with 8 bases between them. This CDR3 region has 15 residues. Germline CDR1 is MGHRA and CDR2 is YSYEKL. The CDR3 region is CASSQEGWPNEKLFF. The CDR3 region has the DNA TGCGCCAGCAGCCAAGAGGGTTGGCCTAATGAAAAACTGTTTTTT.